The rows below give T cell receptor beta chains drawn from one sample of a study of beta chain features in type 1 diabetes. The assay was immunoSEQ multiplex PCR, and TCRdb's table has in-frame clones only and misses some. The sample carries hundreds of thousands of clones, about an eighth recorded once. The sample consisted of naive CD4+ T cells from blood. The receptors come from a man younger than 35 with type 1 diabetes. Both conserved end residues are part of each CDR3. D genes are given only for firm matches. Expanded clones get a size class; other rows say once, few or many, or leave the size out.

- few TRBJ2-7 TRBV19 CASSPGQLQDEQYF TGTGCCAGTAGTCCCGGACAATTGCAGGACGAGCAGTACTTC
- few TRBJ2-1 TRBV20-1 CSASPYNEQFF TGCAGTGCTAGTCCGTACAATGAGCAGTTCTTC
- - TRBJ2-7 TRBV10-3 CATLDSRYEQYF TGTGCCACACTCGACAGCAGATACGAGCAGTACTTC
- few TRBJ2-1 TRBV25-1 CASIARGSPYNEQFF TGTGCCAGCATCGCACGGGGGAGCCCCTACAATGAGCAGTTCTTC
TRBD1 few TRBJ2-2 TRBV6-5 CASSGQDRNTGELFF TGTGCCAGCAGCGGACAGGACCGGAACACCGGGGAGCTGTTTTTT
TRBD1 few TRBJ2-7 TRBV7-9 CASSPGQGYEQYF TGTGCCAGCAGCCCGGGACAGGGCTACGAGCAGTACTTC
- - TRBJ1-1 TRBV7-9 CASSLQYGPEAFF TGTGCCAGCAGCTTACAGTATGGCCCTGAAGCTTTCTTT
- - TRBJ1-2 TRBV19 CASAANEGANYGYTF TGTGCCAGTGCCGCCAATGAAGGAGCTAACTATGGCTACACCTTC
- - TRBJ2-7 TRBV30 CAWSLGSTNSYEQYF TGTGCCTGGAGTTTAGGCAGTACTAACTCCTACGAGCAGTACTTC
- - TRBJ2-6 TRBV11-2 CASSLAESGANVLTF TGTGCCAGCAGCTTAGCGGAGTCTGGGGCCAACGTCCTGACTTTC
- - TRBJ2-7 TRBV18 CASSPGAQLISYEQYF TGTGCCAGCTCACCGGGGGCGCAACTCATCTCCTACGAGCAGTACTTC
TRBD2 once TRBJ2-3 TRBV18 CASSLAGEKDTQYF TGTGCCAGCTCGCTAGCGGGGGAGAAAGATACGCAGTATTTT
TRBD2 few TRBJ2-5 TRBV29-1 CSVALSRGTRETQYF TGCAGCGTTGCTCTCTCGCGGGGGACGCGGGAGACCCAGTACTTC